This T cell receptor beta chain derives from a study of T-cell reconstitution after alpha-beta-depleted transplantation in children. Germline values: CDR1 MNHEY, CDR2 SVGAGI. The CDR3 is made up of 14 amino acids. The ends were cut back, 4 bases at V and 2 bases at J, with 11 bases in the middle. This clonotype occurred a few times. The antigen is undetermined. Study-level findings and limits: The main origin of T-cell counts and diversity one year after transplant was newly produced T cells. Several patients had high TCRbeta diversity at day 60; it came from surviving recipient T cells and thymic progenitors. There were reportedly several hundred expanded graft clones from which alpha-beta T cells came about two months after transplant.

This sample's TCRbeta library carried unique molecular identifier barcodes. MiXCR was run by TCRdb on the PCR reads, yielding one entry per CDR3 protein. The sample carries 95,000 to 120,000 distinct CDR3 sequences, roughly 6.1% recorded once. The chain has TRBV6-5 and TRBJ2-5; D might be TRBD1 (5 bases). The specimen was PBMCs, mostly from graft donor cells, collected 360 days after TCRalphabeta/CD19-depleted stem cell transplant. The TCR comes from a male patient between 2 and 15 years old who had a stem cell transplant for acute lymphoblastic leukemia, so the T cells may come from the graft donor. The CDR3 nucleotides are TGTGCCAGCAGTTCCCCGACAGTACAAGAGACCCAGTACTTC. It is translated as CASSSPTVQETQYF.